The 22 T cell receptor beta chains below were found in one sample sequenced in a study of shared clonotypes between healthy human individuals. Produced via immunoSEQ multiplex PCR; TCRdb's table is partial and in-frame only. This table has 750,000 to 1,000,000 clones, 80% to 95% appearing once. Positively selected for CCR7, the CD45RO-negative cells used as naive CD8 cells excluded terminally differentiated effector memory CD45RA+ cells. The sequenced sample consisted of naive CD8+ T cells sorted from blood. These receptors originate from a man aged 25-40 years in good health.

CDR3 sequence reads: CASSFSGNSYEQYF. In DNA, the CDR3 is TGTGCCAGCAGCTTTAGCGGGAACTCCTACGAGCAGTACTTC. This chain links TRBV7-9 with TRBJ2-7, with 8 bases matching TRBD2. In germline, CDR1 is SEHNR, CDR2 FQNEAQ (reference sequence). The CDR3 has 14 amino acids. V shed 3 bases and J 0 bases; nucleotides not matched to a gene: 1.

The chain links TRBV11-2 to TRBJ2-1, with D perhaps matching TRBD1 or TRBD2 (6 bases each). The V and J ends lost 2 bases and 12 bases respectively, with 14 bases between them. CDR3 size: 13 residues. Germline values: CDR1 SGHAT, CDR2 FQNNGV. The CDR3 here is CASSLRGVDSQFF. The CDR3 DNA sequence: TGTGCCAGCAGCTTAAGGGGGGTAGATTCGCAGTTCTTC.

The chain carries TRBV4-1 and TRBJ2-7; unclear D gene. The CDR3 is made up of 13 amino acids. Germline V lookup: CDR1 MGHRA, CDR2 YSYEKL. V was cut by 2 bases and J by 0 bases, with 5 bases left in between. This chain's CDR3 is CASSQQDSYEQYF. The DNA of the CDR3 is TGCGCCAGCAGCCAACAGGACTCCTACGAGCAGTACTTC.

The chain recombines TRBV15 with TRBJ1-2; 7 positions agree with TRBD1. Per germline, CDR1 LNHNV and CDR2 YYDKDF (reference sequence). The CDR3 has 16 amino acids. Trimming cost V 0 bases and J 1 base; bases outside gene matches: 5. The CDR3 here is CATSRDRGIGNYGYTF. CDR3 in DNA: TGTGCCACCAGCAGAGACAGGGGGATCGGTAACTATGGCTACACCTTC.

This clone was recorded at least ten times. This chain connects TRBV28 to TRBJ2-5; 9 positions match TRBD2. Per germline, CDR1 MDHEN and CDR2 SYDVKM. The CDR3 runs 17 residues. With 3 bases clipped from V and 3 bases from J, the junction kept 11 bases outside the gene matches. The CDR3 loop is CASSFSLSGSLEETQYF. The DNA for the CDR3 is TGTGCCAGCAGTTTCTCCCTTAGCGGGAGTTTGGAAGAGACCCAGTACTTC.

The rearrangement links TRBV30 to TRBJ2-6, with 12 positions matching TRBD2. Germline V gene sequence: CDR1 GTSNPN, CDR2 SVGIG (reference sequence). The CDR3 runs 16 residues. Germline trimming cut 8 bases from V and 2 bases from J; bases unmatched to any gene: 7. Here the CDR3 reads CAVPGLAGTGANVLTF. DNA of the CDR3: TGTGCCGTTCCAGGACTAGCGGGAACTGGGGCCAACGTCCTGACTTTC.

The V and J genes are TRBV5-5 and TRBJ2-7; no definite D call. The CDR3 is made up of 13 amino acids. Per germline, CDR1 SGHKS and CDR2 YYEKEE (reference sequence). V lost 3 bases and J lost 3, with 10 bases in between. CDR3 region: CASSWAGHYEQYF. CDR3 coding DNA: TGTGCCAGCAGCTGGGCAGGTCACTACGAGCAGTACTTC.

The V call is TRBV28, the J call TRBJ2-7; D is unresolved. This CDR3 region has 12 residues. In germline, CDR1 is MDHEN, CDR2 SYDVKM. V was cut by 3 bases and J by 4 bases, with 7 bases left in between. CDR3 residues: CASSFVTYEQYF. The CDR3 bases are TGTGCCAGCAGTTTTGTAACTTACGAGCAGTACTTC. The whole variable domain, filled in from reference TRBV28 and TRBJ2-7, reads DVKVTQSSRYLVKRTGEKVFLECVQDMDHENMFWYRQDPGLGLRLIYFSYDVKMKEKGDIPEGYSVSREKKERFSLILESASTNQTSMYLCASSFVTYEQYFGPGTRLTVT.

V usage is TRBV11-2 and J usage is TRBJ2-7, with 7 nucleotides matching TRBD1. V trimming: 0 bases; J trimming: 0 bases; junction bases outside the gene matches: 2. The V gene's germline CDR1 is SGHAT and CDR2 FQNNGV. The CDR3 loop spans 15 amino acids. Written as DNA, the CDR3 is TGTGCCAGCAGCTTAGAAGCAGGGGGCTCCTACGAGCAGTACTTC. Its protein product is CASSLEAGGSYEQYF.

This chain uses TRBV27 with TRBJ2-1; D might be TRBD2 (5 bases). This CDR3 is built from 13 residues. Germline V lookup: CDR1 MNHEY, CDR2 SMNVEV (reference sequence). Trimming stripped 0 bases from V and 9 bases from J, with 9 bases between. The CDR3 reads CASSLSEGREQFF. The DNA of the CDR3 is TGTGCCAGCAGTTTATCTGAGGGTCGTGAGCAGTTCTTC.

V usage is TRBV7-6 and J usage is TRBJ1-1, with 10 bases aligning to TRBD1. Germline CDR1 is SGHVS and CDR2 is FNYEAQ. This CDR3 region has 15 residues. The V and J ends lost 3 bases and 5 bases, in that order; junction bases with no gene match: 6. The CDR3 nucleotides are TGTGCCAGCAGCTTGGGGGACAGGGGATGGACTGAAGCTTTCTTT. It specifies CASSLGDRGWTEAFF.

This clone was seen once. The chain is built from TRBV5-1 and TRBJ1-1; D gene ambiguous. The CDR3 consists of 15 residues. Deletions cut 1 base from V and 1 base from J, with 11 bases between. Germline V gene data show CDR1 as SGHRS and CDR2 as YFSETQ. The chain's CDR3 is CASSLTVSGNTEAFF. CDR3 bases: TGCGCCAGCAGCTTGACCGTATCGGGGAACACTGAAGCTTTCTTT.

The V call is TRBV28, the J call TRBJ2-3, with TRBD1 matching over 7 bases. The CDR3 has 13 residues. The V gene's germline CDR1 is MDHEN and CDR2 SYDVKM. After removal of 7 bases from V and 1 base from J, the junction contained 2 bases not matched to a gene. The CDR3 sequence is CASNTGGTDTQYF. DNA for the CDR3: TGTGCCAGCAATACAGGGGGCACAGATACGCAGTATTTT.

On this clone itself: The germline gene is not matched at one end of the junction; a read error may be the cause. The J gene is TRBJ2-6, the V gene TRBV2; D is perhaps TRBD2 (5 bases). This CDR3 has 15 amino acids. Germline CDR1 SNHLY, CDR2 FYNNEI. The DNA of the CDR3 is TGTGCCAGAAGTGGGAACGGGGCTGGGGCCAACGTCCTGACTTTC. Amino acids: CARSGNGAGANVLTF. Variable domain in full (rest from reference TRBV2 and TRBJ2-6): EPEVTQTPSHQVTQMGQEVILRCVPISNHLYFYWYRQILGQKVEFLVSFYNNEISEKSEIFDDQFSVERPDGSNFTLKIRSTKLEDSAMYFCARSGNGAGANVLTFGAGSRLTVL.

The rearrangement links TRBV29-1 to TRBJ2-3; D is ambiguous. V was shortened by 7 bases and J by 6 bases, with 20 bases between the two germline ends. Germline-derived CDR1 and CDR2 are SQVTM and ANQGSEA. This CDR3 contains 14 residues. CDR3 DNA sequence: TGCAGCGCCCCCTCGGGCTTACCGAGGGATACGCAGTATTTT. This sequence encodes CSAPSGLPRDTQYF.

This chain uses TRBV6-6 with TRBJ1-2; D may be TRBD1 (5 bases). CDR3 size: 13 residues. From germline, CDR1 is MNHNY and CDR2 SVGAGI (reference sequence). The V gene lost 5 bases and the J gene lost 4 bases, with 11 bases spanning the gap. CDR3 in amino acids: CASSPGELYGYTF. The CDR3 region has the DNA TGTGCCAGCAGTCCGGGGGAGCTCTATGGCTACACCTTC.

The V and J genes are TRBV7-8 and TRBJ1-2; D not resolved. CDR3 length: 15 residues. The germline V and J ends were trimmed by 3 bases and 1 base, with 12 bases remaining between them. CDR1 and CDR2 (germline): SGHVS, FQNEAQ. The CDR3 spells CASSLWEPNNYGYTF. CDR3 in DNA: TGTGCCAGCAGCTTGTGGGAACCAAATAACTATGGCTACACCTTC.

The DNA of the CDR3 is TGTGCCAGCAGCTGGACTTCAAGCTCCTACAATGAGCAGTTCTTC. This gives the protein CASSWTSSSYNEQFF. The gene calls are TRBV5-6 and TRBJ2-1, with D perhaps matching TRBD2 (5 bases). V gave up 3 bases and J gave up 0 bases, with 10 bases separating them. Germline V CDR1 and CDR2: SGHDT, YYEEEE. This CDR3 spans 15 amino acids.

The chain employs TRBV5-6 and TRBJ2-7; 10 bases agree with TRBD1. The CDR3 contains 15 residues. The ends lost 3 bases at V and 1 base at J; junction bases unmatched: 4. Germline CDR1 SGHDT, CDR2 YYEEEE. CDR3 amino acids: CASSSAGQGSYEQYF. The CDR3 DNA sequence: TGTGCCAGCAGCTCCGCGGGACAGGGGTCCTACGAGCAGTACTTC.

The V and J genes are TRBV7-9 and TRBJ2-7; 10 bases match TRBD2. CDR3 size: 15 residues. After removal of 8 bases from V and 2 bases from J, the junction contained 9 bases not matched to a gene. Germline V gene data show CDR1 as SEHNR and CDR2 as FQNEAQ (reference sequence). CDR3 coding DNA: TGTGCCAGCCTGACCACTAGCGGGAACCCCTACGAGCAGTACTTC. It is translated as CASLTTSGNPYEQYF.

V is TRBV21-1 and J is TRBJ2-2; TRBD1, the D gene given by the table, was not confirmed from the DNA. TRBV21-1 represents a pseudogene. This CDR3 contains 19 residues. The CDR3 sequence is CASSTLNTPGQKNTGELFF. The DNA of the CDR3 is TGTGCCAGCAGCACCTTAAACACCCCGGGACAGAAGAACACCGGGGAGCTGTTTTTT.

This clone was detected only a few times. This chain connects TRBV29-1 to TRBJ2-1; TRBD1 aligns across 9 bases. The CDR3 contains 13 residues. V shed 7 bases and J 6 bases; nucleotides not matched to a gene: 7. Germline CDR1 and CDR2: SQVTM and ANQGSEA. The CDR3 sequence: CSASGQGGNEQFF. The CDR3 DNA reads TGCAGCGCTTCGGGACAGGGCGGCAATGAGCAGTTCTTC.